This T cell receptor (beta chain) was recorded in a study of T cells in lung cancer brain metastases (dated by TCRdb to 2016 to 2019). Turning to the overall study: About 85% of the 20 patients had a history of tobacco use, with a median of around 38 pack-years. Of the approximately 20 patients, some 19 received no interval therapy between resection of the primary and resection of the metastasis. A median interval of roughly 330 days was observed between acquisition of the primary and brain metastasis specimens. The study compared TCR beta CDR3 repertoires of fully resected primary non-small cell lung cancers with those of paired brain metastases. A cohort of about 20 patients was included, from whom roughly 40 specimens were contributed, with one primary lung lesion and one brain metastasis obtained from each patient. Of the patients, 11 were female and roughly 9 were male, and their median age at first diagnosis was 57.5 years. An average DNA integrity number of 3.5 to 4.5 was found in both primary and metastatic specimens, and no significant difference was detected between sites.

Patients had resection for either synchronous oligometastatic disease or delayed recurrence of a solitary brain metastasis. To avoid including cancers other than NSCLC, any patient with a history of multiple malignancies was excluded. Tumor areas were macrodissected from 4 or 5 deparaffinized about 10 um unstained sections, using marked H&E slides as a guide. All specimens were fixed in formalin and embedded in paraffin (FFPE). The AllPrep DNA/RNA FFPE Kit was used to extract genomic DNA. The germline V gene (reference sequence) specifies SGHNT as CDR1 and YYREEE as CDR2. From the cysteine through the phenylalanine, the CDR3 covers 14 amino acids. Only the CDR3 DNA stays, 42 bases, in frame from base 1. Cut back by 4 bases and 6 bases, the V and J ends lie 16 bases apart. Between about 2.24 and 5 ug genomic DNA was input per sample, and equal DNA input was given to paired samples. TCR beta libraries were constructed with the immunoSEQ hsTCRbeta Kit, with multiplexed V and J gene primers used across two PCR steps. Pooled libraries, together with positive and negative controls, were sequenced on an Illumina MiSeq with a 100-cycle paired-end protocol. As for how the authors treated the data: Raw data were processed by the immunoSEQ vendor into normalized, annotated TCR beta repertoire reports. Richness was defined as unique clones by nucleotide sequence, with iChao1 and Efron-Thisted estimators extrapolating total richness. Pielou's evenness, Simpson's index, top-ten clone proportional abundance, and Morisita overlap index were used to characterize and compare paired lesions. TCRdb holds this immuneACCESS table with in-frame rearrangements only. Some clones are missing; in checked studies, unresolved V genes explain under half, and the rest has no known cause. That table supplies the V and J calls and clone size; D and trimming were determined from the DNA. The sample yields 1,200 or so clones; 85% to 90% were counted once. The leading ten clones occupy roughly 3.6% of the sample.

On this clone: The antigen it recognizes is unknown. No clone much larger than this one lies a single base away; base qualities are absent.

Results the study describes overall, beyond this receptor: The ten most abundant clones accounted for a significantly larger fraction of the repertoire in brain metastases than in primaries, which suggests clonal expansion. Effects of preoperative corticosteroids on T cell infiltration in brain metastases could not be controlled. Most clones were lesion-specific, with limited overlap between paired lesions (mean Morisita index about 0.23). Retrieval of the complete infiltrating T cell repertoire may have been prevented by DNA fragmentation in FFPE samples. Significantly fewer unique productive clones were found in brain metastases than in paired primaries (median 1540 versus 4551).

The V gene is TRBV5-4 and the J gene is TRBJ1-1; no D gene can be assigned with confidence. This sequence originates from a man in his 70s with non-small cell lung cancer that had spread to the brain. Material: tumor tissue from a brain metastasis. This specimen's cell subset or site label, interpreted: paired resected brain metastasis. In nucleotides, the sequence is TGTGCCAGCAGCCTGCAGTACCTGGACGCTGAAGCTTTCTTT. Translated, it gives CASSLQYLDAEAFF.